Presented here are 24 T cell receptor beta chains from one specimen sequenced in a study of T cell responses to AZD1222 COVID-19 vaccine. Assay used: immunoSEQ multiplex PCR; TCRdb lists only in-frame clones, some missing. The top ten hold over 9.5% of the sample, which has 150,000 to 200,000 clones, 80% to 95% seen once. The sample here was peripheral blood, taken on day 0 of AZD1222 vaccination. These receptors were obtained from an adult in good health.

The CDR3 DNA sequence: TGTGCCAGCAGTAAGGGAGAAGCCTACGAGCAGTACTTC. It translates to CASSKGEAYEQYF. V usage is TRBV6-5 and J usage is TRBJ2-7, with D possibly TRBD2 on 5 matching bases. CDR3 length: 13 residues. Germline CDR1 MNHEY, CDR2 SVGAGI. V lost 5 bases and J lost 2, with 10 bases in between.

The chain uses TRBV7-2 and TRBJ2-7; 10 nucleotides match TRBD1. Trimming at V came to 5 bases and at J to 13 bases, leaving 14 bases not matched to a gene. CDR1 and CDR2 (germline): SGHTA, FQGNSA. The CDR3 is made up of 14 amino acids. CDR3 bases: TGTGCCAGCAGCCCCTATATTCACGGGACAGGGGTCTACGTC. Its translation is CASSPYIHGTGVYV.

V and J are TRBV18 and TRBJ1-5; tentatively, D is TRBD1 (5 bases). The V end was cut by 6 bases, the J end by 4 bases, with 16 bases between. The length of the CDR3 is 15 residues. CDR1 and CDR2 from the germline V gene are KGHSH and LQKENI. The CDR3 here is CASSPGQSLNQPQHF. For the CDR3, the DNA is TGTGCCAGCTCTCCCGGACAAAGCCTTAATCAGCCCCAGCATTTT. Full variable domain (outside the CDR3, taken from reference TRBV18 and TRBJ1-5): NAGVMQNPRHLVRRRGQEARLRCSPMKGHSHVYWYRQLPEEGLKFMVYLQKENIIDESGMPKERFSAEFPKEGPSILRIQQVVRGDSAAYFCASSPGQSLNQPQHFGDGTRLSIL.

Written as DNA, the CDR3 is TGTGCCACCAGCAAAGACAGCTCTGGGGCCAACGTCCTGACTTTC. Translated: CATSKDSSGANVLTF. The V gene is TRBV15, the J gene TRBJ2-6; a possible D gene is TRBD1 (5 bases). The germline V gene has CDR1 LNHNV and CDR2 YYDKDF (reference sequence). V lost 4 bases, J lost 0 bases, and 7 bases lay in between. The length of the CDR3 is 15 residues.

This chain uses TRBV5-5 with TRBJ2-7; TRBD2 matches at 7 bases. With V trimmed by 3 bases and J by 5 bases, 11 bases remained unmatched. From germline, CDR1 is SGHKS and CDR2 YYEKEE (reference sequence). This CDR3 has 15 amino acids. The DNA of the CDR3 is TGTGCCAGCAGCTCCGCGGCGGGAGTGGGGAACGAGCAGTACTTC. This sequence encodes CASSSAAGVGNEQYF.

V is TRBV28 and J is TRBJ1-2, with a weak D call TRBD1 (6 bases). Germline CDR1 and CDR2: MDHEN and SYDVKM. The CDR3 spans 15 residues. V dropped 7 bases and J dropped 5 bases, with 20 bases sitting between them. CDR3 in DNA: TGTGCCAGCACTCCCGCGGAGGGGGGCGGGTATGGCTACACCTTC. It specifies CASTPAEGGGYGYTF.

The CDR3, as DNA: TGTGCCTCGGATGGCGGGTCTTCTGAGGCCGAAAAACTGTTTTTT. This gives the protein CASDGGSSEAEKLFF. The chain carries TRBV30 and TRBJ1-4; D gene uncertain. CDR3 length: 15 amino acids. Germline values: CDR1 GTSNPN, CDR2 SVGIG (reference sequence). V was trimmed by 7 bases and J by 8 bases, leaving 23 bases between them.

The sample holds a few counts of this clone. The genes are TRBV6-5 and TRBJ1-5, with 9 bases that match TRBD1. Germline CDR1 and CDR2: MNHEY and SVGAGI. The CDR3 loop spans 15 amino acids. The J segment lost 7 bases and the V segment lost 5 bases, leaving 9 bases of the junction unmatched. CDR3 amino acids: CASSRTGQGRQPQHF. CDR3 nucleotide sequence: TGTGCCAGCAGTAGAACGGGACAGGGAAGACAGCCCCAGCATTTT.

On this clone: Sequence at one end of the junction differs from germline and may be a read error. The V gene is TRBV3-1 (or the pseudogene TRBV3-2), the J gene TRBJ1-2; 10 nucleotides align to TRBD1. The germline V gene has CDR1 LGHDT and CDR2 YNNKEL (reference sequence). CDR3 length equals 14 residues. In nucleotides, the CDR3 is TGTGCCAGCGGCCAGACAGGGGGCGAGGATGGCTACACCTTC. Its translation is CASGQTGGEDGYTF.

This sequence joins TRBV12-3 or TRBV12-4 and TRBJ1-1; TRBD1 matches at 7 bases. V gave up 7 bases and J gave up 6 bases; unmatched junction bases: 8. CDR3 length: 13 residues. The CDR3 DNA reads TGTGCCAGCACCGACACAGGGGTACCTGAAGCTTTCTTT. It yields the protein CASTDTGVPEAFF.

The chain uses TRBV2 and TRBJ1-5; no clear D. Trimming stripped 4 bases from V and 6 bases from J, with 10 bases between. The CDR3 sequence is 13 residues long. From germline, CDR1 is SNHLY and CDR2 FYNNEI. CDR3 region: CASSVRVIQPQHF. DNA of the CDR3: TGTGCCAGCAGTGTAAGGGTCATTCAGCCCCAGCATTTT.

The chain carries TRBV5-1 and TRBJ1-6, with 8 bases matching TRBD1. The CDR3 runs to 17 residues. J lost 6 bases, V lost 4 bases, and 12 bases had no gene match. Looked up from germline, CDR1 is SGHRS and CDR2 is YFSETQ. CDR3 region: CASSAGTGGGINSPLHF. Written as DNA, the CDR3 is TGCGCCAGCAGCGCCGGGACAGGAGGGGGTATTAATTCACCCCTCCACTTT.

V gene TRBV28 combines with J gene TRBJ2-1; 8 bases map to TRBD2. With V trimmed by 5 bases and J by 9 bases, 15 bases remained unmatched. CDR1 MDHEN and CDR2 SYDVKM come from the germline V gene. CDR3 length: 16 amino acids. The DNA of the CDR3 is TGTGCCAGCAGTACCTCGGGACTAGAGGGTAAGGGTGAGCAGTTCTTC. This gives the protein CASSTSGLEGKGEQFF.

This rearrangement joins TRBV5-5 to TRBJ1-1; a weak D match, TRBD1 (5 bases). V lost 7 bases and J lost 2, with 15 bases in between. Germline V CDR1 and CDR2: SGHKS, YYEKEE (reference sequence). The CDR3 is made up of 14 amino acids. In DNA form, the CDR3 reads TGTGCCAGCTCGCACTACGGGGGAAACACTGAAGCTTTCTTT. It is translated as CASSHYGGNTEAFF.

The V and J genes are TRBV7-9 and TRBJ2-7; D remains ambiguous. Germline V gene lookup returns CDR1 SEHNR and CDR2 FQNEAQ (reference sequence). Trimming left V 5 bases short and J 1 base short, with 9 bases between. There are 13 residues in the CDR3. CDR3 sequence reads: CASSGKGSYEQYV. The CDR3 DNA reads TGTGCCAGCAGCGGCAAGGGTTCCTACGAGCAGTACGTC.

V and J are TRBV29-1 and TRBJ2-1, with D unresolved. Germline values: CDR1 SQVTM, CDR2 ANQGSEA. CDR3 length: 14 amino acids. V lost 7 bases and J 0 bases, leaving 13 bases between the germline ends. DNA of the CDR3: TGCAGCGCCTCACGACTTAGCTCCTACAATGAGCAGTTCTTC. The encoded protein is CSASRLSSYNEQFF.

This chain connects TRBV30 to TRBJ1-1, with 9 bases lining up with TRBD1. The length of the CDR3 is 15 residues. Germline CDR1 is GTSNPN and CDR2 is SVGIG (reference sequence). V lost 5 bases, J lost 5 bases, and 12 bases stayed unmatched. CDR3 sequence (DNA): TGTGCCTGGGGGCCGGACAGGGGATTTATTACTGAAGCTTTCTTT. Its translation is CAWGPDRGFITEAFF.

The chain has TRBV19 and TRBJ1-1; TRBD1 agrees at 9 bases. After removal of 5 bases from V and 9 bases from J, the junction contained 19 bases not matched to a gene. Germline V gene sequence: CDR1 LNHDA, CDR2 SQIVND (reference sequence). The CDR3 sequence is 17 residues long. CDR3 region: CASSPASHGQGKEKAFF. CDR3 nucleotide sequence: TGTGCCAGTAGTCCCGCCTCCCACGGACAGGGGAAGGAGAAAGCTTTCTTT.

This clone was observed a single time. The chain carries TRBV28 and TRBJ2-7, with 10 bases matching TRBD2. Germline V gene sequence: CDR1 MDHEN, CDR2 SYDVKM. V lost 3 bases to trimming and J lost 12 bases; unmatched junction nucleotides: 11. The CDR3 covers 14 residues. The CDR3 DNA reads TGTGCCAGCAGTTTGCCCGTAAGCGGGGGGGCGATGTACGTC. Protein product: CASSLPVSGGAMYV.

CDR3 protein: CATGNALFNEQFF. The CDR3 coding sequence is TGTGCCACCGGGAACGCCCTCTTCAATGAGCAGTTCTTC. The rearrangement uses TRBV15 and TRBJ2-1, with D hard to call. The CDR3 is 13 residues long. Trimming took off 8 bases at V and 6 bases at J, with 14 bases between the two ends. Germline V lookup: CDR1 LNHNV, CDR2 YYDKDF (reference sequence). Using reference TRBV15 and TRBJ2-1 for the parts outside the CDR3, the full variable domain is DAMVIQNPRYQVTQFGKPVTLSCSQTLNHNVMYWYQQKSSQAPKLLFHYYDKDFNNEADTPDNFQSRRPNTSFCFLDIRSPGLGDTAMYLCATGNALFNEQFFGPGTRLTVL.

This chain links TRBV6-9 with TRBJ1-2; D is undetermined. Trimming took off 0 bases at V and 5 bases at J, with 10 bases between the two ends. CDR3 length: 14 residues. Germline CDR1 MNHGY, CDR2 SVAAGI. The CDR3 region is CASSYSGRTYGYTF. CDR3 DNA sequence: TGTGCCAGCAGTTATTCGGGCAGGACGTATGGCTACACCTTC.

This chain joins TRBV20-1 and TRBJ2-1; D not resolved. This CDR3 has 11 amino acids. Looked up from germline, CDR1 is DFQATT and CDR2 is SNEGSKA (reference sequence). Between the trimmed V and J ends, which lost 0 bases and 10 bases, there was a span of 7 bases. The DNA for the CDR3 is TGCAGTGCTAGAGATGGACCCGAGCAGTTCTTC. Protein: CSARDGPEQFF.

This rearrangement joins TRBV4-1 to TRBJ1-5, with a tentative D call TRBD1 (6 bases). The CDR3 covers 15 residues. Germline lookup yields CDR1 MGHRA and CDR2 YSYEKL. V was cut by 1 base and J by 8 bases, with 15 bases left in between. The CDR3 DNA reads TGCGCCAGCAGCCAAGGGGGGGCCACCGGTAAGCCCCAGCATTTT. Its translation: CASSQGGATGKPQHF.

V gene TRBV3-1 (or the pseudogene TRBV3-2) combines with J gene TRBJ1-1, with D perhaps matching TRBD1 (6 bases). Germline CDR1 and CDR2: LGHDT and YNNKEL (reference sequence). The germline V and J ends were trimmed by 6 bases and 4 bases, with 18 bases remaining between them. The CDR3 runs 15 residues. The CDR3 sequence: CASSSFGGAATEAFF. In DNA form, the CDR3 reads TGTGCCAGCAGTTCTTTCGGGGGCGCAGCCACTGAAGCTTTCTTT.